This paragraph covers one T cell receptor beta chain sequence. The cDNA had a unique molecular identifier and a template-switch universal primer site. MiXCR, applied by TCRdb to the 5' RACE reads, yields one record per CDR3 protein. The data show about 530,000 distinct CDR3 sequences, with about 16% seen just once and roughly 0.42% held by the top ten. This entry belongs to a study of identical twins. The V segment lost 2 bases and the J segment 1 base; nucleotides outside the gene matches: 4. CDR1 and CDR2 from the germline V gene are SEHNR and FQNEAQ (reference sequence). The length of the CDR3 is 16 residues. This sample also belongs to another study, concerning yellow fever vaccine responses in identical twins.

The clonotype comes from a woman aged 18-29 years in good health. Sequencing was performed on CD4+ T cells sorted from blood. J is TRBJ2-3 and V is TRBV7-9; 9 bases map to TRBD2. The CDR3 sequence: CASSLPVAGGTDTQYF. In DNA, the CDR3 is TGTGCCAGCAGCTTACCCGTAGCGGGGGGCACAGATACGCAGTATTTT.